These T cell receptor beta chains were read from a single sample in a study of shared clonotypes between healthy human individuals. Some clones are missing from TCRdb's copy, which holds only in-frame ones; the method was immunoSEQ multiplex PCR. The data hold 800,000 to 1,200,000 clones, with about four fifths observed a single time. The specimen sequenced was memory CD4+ T cells from PBMCs. The receptors were sampled from a man between 18 and 29 years old in good health. Some clones in this sample may be carry-over from other donors' samples. The CDR3 runs from the conserved cysteine through the conserved F or W. A D gene is named only where the DNA matches it firmly. Some rows mark clone size as missing; the rest say once, few, many or name a class of expanded clone.

j_gene,abundance,d_gene,v_gene,CDR3aa,CDR3nt
TRBJ2-3,-,-,TRBV7-2,CASSQTRTDTQYF,TGTGCCAGCAGCCAGACGCGGACAGATACGCAGTATTTT
TRBJ2-5,many,TRBD1,TRBV27,CASSLYRGSGQETQYF,TGTGCCAGCAGTTTATACAGGGGGTCGGGGCAAGAGACCCAGTACTTC
TRBJ2-7,-,-,TRBV9,CASSVGSSPSEQYF,TGTGCCAGCAGCGTAGGCAGCTCGCCTAGCGAGCAGTACTTC
TRBJ1-2,-,-,TRBV4-3,CASSQEAYRGRENYGYTF,TGCGCCAGCAGCCAAGAGGCTTACCGTGGGAGGGAAAACTATGGCTACACCTTC
TRBJ1-6,-,TRBD1,TRBV28,CASTDRDNSPLHF,TGTGCCAGCACCGACAGGGACAATTCACCCCTCCACTTT
TRBJ2-7,-,-,TRBV5-4,CASSPAGRSSYEQYF,TGTGCCAGCAGCCCGGCGGGCAGGAGCTCCTACGAGCAGTACTTC
TRBJ2-5,-,TRBD2,TRBV5-1,CASSSTSGIETQYF,TGCGCCAGCAGCTCGACTAGCGGGATTGAGACCCAGTACTTC
TRBJ2-2,-,-,TRBV5-6,CASSLVQGYTGELFF,TGTGCCAGCAGCTTGGTTCAGGGATACACCGGGGAGCTGTTTTTT
TRBJ2-3,once,-,TRBV4-2,CASSQGYMGDLPTDTQYF,TGTGCCAGCAGCCAAGGTTACATGGGGGATCTACCCACAGATACGCAGTATTTT
TRBJ2-3,-,TRBD2,TRBV13,CASIPLPGGTDTQYF,TGTGCCAGCATCCCCCTACCGGGAGGGACAGATACGCAGTATTTT
TRBJ2-7,-,TRBD1,TRBV6-1,CASSEATTGWSSYEQYF,TGTGCCAGCAGTGAAGCCACGACAGGGTGGAGCTCCTACGAGCAGTACTTC
TRBJ2-3,-,TRBD1,TRBV5-1,CASSSGQGSTDTQYF,TGCGCCAGCAGCTCTGGACAGGGGAGCACAGATACGCAGTATTTT